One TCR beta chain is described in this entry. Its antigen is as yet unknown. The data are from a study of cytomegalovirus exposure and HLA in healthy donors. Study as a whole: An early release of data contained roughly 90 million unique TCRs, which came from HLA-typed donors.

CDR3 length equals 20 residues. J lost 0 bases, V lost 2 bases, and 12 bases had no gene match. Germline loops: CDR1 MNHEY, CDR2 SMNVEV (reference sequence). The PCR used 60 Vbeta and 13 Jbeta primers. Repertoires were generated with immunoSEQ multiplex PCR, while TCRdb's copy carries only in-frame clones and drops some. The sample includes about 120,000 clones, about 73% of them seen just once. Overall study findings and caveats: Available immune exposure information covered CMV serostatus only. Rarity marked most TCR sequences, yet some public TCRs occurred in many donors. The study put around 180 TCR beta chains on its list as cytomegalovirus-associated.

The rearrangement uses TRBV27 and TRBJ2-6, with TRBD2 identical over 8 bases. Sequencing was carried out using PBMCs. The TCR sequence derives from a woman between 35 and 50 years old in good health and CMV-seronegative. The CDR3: CASSLRPSLAEFSGANVLTF. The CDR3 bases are TGTGCCAGCAGTTTACGCCCCTCACTAGCGGAATTCTCTGGGGCCAACGTCCTGACTTTC.